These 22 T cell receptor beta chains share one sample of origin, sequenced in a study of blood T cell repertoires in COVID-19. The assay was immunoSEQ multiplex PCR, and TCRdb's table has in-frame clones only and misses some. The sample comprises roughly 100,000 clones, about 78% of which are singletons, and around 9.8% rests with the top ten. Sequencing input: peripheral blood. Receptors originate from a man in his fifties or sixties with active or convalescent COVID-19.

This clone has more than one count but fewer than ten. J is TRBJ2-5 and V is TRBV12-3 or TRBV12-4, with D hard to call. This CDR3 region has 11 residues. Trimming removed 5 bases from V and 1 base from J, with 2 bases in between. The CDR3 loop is CASSLQETQYF. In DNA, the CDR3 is TGTGCCAGCAGTCTCCAAGAGACCCAGTACTTC.

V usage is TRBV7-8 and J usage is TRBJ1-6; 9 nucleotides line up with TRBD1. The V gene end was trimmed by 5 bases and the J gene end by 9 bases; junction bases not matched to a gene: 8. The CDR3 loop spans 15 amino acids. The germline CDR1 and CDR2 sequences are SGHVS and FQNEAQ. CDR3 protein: CASSQNDRGGSPLHF. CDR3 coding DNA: TGTGCCAGCAGCCAAAACGACAGGGGGGGTTCACCCCTCCACTTT.

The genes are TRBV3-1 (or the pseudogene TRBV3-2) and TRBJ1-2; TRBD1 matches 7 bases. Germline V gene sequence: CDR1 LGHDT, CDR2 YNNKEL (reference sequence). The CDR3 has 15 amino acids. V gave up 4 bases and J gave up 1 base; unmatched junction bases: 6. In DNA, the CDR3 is TGTGCCAGCAGCCTGGGACAGCTCCTTAACTATGGCTACACCTTC. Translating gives CASSLGQLLNYGYTF.

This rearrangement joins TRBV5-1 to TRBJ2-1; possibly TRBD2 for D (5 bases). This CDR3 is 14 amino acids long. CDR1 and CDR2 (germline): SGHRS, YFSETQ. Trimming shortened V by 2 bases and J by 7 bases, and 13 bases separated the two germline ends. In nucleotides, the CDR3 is TGCGCCAGCAGCTTTGCCCCCGGGATTAATGAGCAGTTCTTC. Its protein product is CASSFAPGINEQFF.

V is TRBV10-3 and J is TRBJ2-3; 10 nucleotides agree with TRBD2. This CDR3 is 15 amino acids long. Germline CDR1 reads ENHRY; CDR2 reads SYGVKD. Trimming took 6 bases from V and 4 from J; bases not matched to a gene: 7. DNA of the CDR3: TGTGCCATCAGCGCCATAGCGGGAGGCTCAGATACGCAGTATTTT. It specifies CAISAIAGGSDTQYF.

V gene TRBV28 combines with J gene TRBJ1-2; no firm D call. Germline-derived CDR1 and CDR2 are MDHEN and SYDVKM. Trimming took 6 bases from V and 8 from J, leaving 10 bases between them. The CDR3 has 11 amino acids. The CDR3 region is CASRVDGGYTF. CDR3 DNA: TGTGCCAGCAGGGTCGACGGGGGCTACACCTTC.

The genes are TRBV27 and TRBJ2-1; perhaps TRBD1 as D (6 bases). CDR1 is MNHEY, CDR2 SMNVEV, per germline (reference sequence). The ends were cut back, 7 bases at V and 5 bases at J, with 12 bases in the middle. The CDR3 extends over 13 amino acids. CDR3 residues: CASKTQGNNEQFF. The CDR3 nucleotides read TGTGCCAGCAAAACACAGGGCAACAATGAGCAGTTCTTC.

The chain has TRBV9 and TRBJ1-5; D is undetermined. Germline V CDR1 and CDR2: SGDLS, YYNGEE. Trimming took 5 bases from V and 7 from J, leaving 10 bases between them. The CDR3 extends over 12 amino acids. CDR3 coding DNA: TGTGCCAGCAGGGAGGGAGAACAGCCCCAGCATTTT. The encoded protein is CASREGEQPQHF. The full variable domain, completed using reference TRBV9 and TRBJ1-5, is DSGVTQTPKHLITATGQRVTLRCSPRSGDLSVYWYQQSLDQGLQFLIQYYNGEERAKGNILERFSAQQFPDLHSELNLSSLELGDSALYFCASREGEQPQHFGDGTRLSIL.

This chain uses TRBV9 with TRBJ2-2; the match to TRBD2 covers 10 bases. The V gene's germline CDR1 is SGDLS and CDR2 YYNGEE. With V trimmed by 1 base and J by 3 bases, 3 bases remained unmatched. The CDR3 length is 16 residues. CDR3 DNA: TGTGCCAGCAGCGTATCTCTAGCGGGAGACACCGGGGAGCTGTTTTTT. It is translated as CASSVSLAGDTGELFF. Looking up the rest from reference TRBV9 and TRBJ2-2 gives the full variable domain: DSGVTQTPKHLITATGQRVTLRCSPRSGDLSVYWYQQSLDQGLQFLIQYYNGEERAKGNILERFSAQQFPDLHSELNLSSLELGDSALYFCASSVSLAGDTGELFFGEGSRLTVL.

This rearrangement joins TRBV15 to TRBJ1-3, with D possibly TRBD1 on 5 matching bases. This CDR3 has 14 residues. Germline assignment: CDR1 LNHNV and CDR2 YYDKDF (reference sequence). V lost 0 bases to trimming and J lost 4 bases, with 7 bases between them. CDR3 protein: CATSRDTGGNTIYF. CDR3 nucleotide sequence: TGTGCCACCAGCAGAGATACAGGCGGAAACACCATATATTTT.

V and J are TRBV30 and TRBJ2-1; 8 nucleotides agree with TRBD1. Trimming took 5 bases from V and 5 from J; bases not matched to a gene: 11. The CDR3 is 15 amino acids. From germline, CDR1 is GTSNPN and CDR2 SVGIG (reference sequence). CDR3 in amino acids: CAWCRQGAWNNEQFF. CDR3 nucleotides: TGTGCCTGGTGTCGCCAGGGGGCTTGGAACAATGAGCAGTTCTTC.

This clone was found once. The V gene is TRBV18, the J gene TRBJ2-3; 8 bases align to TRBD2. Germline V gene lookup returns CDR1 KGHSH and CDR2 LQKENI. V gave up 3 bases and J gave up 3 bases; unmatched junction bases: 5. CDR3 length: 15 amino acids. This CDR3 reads CASSPGGRRTDTQYF. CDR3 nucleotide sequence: TGTGCCAGCTCACCGGGCGGGAGGAGAACAGATACGCAGTATTTT.

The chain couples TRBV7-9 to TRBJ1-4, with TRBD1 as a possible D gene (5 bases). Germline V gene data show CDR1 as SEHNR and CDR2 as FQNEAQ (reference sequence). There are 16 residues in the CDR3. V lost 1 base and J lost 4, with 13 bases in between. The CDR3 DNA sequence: TGTGCCAGCAGCTTAGTGTCCGGGACTATTAATGAAAAACTGTTTTTT. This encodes CASSLVSGTINEKLFF.

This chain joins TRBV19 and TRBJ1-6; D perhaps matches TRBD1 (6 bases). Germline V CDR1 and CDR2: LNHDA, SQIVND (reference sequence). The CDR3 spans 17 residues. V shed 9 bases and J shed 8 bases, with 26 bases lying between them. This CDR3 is CASPVHRNTGLYSPLHF. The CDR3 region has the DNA TGTGCCAGCCCTGTTCACCGCAACACAGGGTTGTATTCACCCCTCCACTTT.

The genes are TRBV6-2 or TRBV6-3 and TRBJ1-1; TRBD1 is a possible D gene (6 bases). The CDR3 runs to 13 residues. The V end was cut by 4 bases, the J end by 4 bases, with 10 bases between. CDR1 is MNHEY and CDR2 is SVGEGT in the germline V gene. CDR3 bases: TGTGCCAGCAGTTCCCACAGGGCCACTGAAGCTTTCTTT. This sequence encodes CASSSHRATEAFF.

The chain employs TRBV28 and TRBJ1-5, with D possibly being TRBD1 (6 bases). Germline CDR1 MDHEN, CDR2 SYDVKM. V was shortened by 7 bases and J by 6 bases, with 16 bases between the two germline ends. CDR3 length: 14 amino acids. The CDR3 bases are TGTGCCAGCACCACCCCGGGGGGCAGTCAGCCCCAGCATTTT. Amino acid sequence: CASTTPGGSQPQHF.

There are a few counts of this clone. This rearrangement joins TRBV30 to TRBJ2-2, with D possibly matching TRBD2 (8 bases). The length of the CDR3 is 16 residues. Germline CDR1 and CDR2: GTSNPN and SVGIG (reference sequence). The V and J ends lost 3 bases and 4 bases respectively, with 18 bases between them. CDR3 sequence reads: CAWSRGGLVFTGELFF. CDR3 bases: TGTGCCTGGAGCAGGGGGGGACTAGTCTTCACCGGGGAGCTGTTTTTT.

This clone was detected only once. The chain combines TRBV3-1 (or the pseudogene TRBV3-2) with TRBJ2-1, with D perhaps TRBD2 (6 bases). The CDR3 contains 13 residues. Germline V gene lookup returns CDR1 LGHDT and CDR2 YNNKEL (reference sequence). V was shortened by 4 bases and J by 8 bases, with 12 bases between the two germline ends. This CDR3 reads CASSPWGGDEQFF. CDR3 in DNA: TGTGCCAGCAGCCCATGGGGAGGAGATGAGCAGTTCTTC.

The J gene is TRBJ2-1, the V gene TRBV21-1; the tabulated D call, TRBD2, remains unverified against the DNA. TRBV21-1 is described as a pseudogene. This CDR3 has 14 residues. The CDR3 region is CASSTSGRGNEQFF. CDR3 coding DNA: TGTGCCAGCAGTACTAGCGGGAGGGGGAATGAGCAGTTCTTC.

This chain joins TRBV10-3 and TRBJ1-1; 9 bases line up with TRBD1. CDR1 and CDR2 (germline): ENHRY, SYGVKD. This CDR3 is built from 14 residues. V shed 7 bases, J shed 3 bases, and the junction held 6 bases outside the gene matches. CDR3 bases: TGTGCCATCAACCCGGGACAGGGACACACTGAAGCTTTCTTT. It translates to CAINPGQGHTEAFF.

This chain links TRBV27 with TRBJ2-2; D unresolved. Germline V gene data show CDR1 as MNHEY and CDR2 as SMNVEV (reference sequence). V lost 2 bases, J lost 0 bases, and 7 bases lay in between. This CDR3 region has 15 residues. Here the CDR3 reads CASSLARANTGELFF. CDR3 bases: TGTGCCAGCAGTTTAGCGAGAGCGAACACCGGGGAGCTGTTTTTT.

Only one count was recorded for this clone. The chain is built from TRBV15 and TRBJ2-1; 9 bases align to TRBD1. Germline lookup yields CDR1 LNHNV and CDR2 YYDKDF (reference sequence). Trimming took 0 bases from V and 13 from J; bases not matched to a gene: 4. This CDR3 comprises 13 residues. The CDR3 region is CATSRERQGGQFF. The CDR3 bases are TGTGCCACCAGCAGAGAGAGACAGGGGGGTCAGTTCTTC.